This T cell receptor beta chain emerged from a study of cytomegalovirus exposure and HLA in healthy donors. Study-wide results and limits: Reports state that TCR beta sequences accurately predicted most subjects' HLA-A and HLA-B alleles. Later analysis indicated greater clonal expansion among HLA-associated TCR beta chains than among equally common other chains. In a later analysis, V- and J-gene trimming of beta chains associated with a DCLRE1C missense variant, replicated independently.

In the PCR, 60 Vbeta and 13 Jbeta primers were used. Method: immunoSEQ multiplex PCR; TCRdb's copy keeps in-frame clones and lacks some. This listing includes around 140,000 clones. It was healthy bone marrow donors who served as donors. Worth noting for this clone: Its antigen is currently unknown.

This CDR3 has 13 amino acids. In germline, CDR1 is SGHDT, CDR2 YYEEEE. Trimming cost V 2 bases and J 6 bases, with 9 bases left between them. The chain uses TRBV5-6 and TRBJ1-5; D gene ambiguous. The receptor was isolated from a woman in her thirties or forties in good health and CMV-seropositive. The specimen sequenced was PBMCs. Here the CDR3 DNA reads TGTGCCAGCAGCTTAGGTTCAGGTCAGCCCCAGCATTTT. Translating it yields CASSLGSGQPQHF.